This T cell receptor (beta chain) was captured by sequencing in a study of shared clonotypes between healthy human individuals. The trim removed 4 bases at V and 6 bases at J, leaving 6 bases unmatched. Germline assignment: CDR1 SQVTM and CDR2 ANQGSEA. This CDR3 has 13 amino acids. As for this clone: Its antigen is currently unknown.

TCRdb keeps only in-frame clones here, not all; method: immunoSEQ multiplex PCR. The table shows nearly 1,000,000 clones, with 76% occurring only once. Notes on the study in general: Sequencing depth was expected to influence donor clonotype sharing.

Input material: memory CD4+ T cells sorted from blood. Subset reported: CD45RA-negative fraction. The TCR was taken from a man between 18 and 29 years old in good health. The chain uses TRBV29-1 and TRBJ2-7, with 10 bases lining up with TRBD2. In DNA form, the CDR3 reads TGCAGCGTTGTAGGTCTAGCGGGAGCCGAGCAGTACTTC. Translation: CSVVGLAGAEQYF.